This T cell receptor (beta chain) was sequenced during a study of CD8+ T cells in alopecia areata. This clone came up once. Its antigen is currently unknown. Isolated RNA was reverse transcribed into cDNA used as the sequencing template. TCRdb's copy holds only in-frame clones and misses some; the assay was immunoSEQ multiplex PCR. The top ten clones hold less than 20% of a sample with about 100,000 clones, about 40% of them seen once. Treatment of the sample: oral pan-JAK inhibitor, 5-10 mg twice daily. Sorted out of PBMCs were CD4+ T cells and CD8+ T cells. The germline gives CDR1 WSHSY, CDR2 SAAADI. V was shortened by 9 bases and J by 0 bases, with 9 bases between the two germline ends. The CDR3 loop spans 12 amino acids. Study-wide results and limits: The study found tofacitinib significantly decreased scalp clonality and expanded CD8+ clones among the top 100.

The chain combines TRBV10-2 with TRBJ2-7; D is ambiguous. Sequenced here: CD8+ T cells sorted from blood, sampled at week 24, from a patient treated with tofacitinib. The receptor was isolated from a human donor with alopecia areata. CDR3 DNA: TGCGCCAGTTCCGGACCCTCCTACGAGCAGTACTTC. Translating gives CASSGPSYEQYF.